The 8 T cell receptor beta chains reported below all come from one sample, sequenced in a study of blood T cell repertoires in COVID-19. Here immunoSEQ multiplex PCR was the method, and the copy in TCRdb shows in-frame clones only, minus some. This table has 250,000 to 350,000 clones, 87% appearing once. The specimen was peripheral blood. These receptor sequences come from a woman aged 45 to 65 who had recovered from COVID-19.

The CDR3 here is CASSLARATDTQYF. The DNA of the CDR3 is TGTGCCAGCAGTTTAGCGAGGGCCACAGATACGCAGTATTTT. The chain has TRBV27 and TRBJ2-3; D is possibly TRBD2 (5 bases). This CDR3 region has 14 residues. From germline, CDR1 is MNHEY and CDR2 SMNVEV (reference sequence). V was clipped by 2 bases and J by 2 bases, with 8 bases between them.

CDR3 DNA sequence: TGCGCCAGCAGCCCCTCTGGGACAGTGGCCACCGAGCAGTACTTC. Residues: CASSPSGTVATEQYF. V and J are TRBV5-1 and TRBJ2-7, with 7 bases fitting TRBD1. The germline CDR1 and CDR2 sequences are SGHRS and YFSETQ. J lost 6 bases, V lost 4 bases, and 13 bases had no gene match. This CDR3 is 15 amino acids long.

This clone was seen a few times. The chain employs TRBV18 and TRBJ1-2, with a weak D call TRBD1 (5 bases). This CDR3 has 13 residues. V shed 7 bases and J shed 4 bases, with 13 bases lying between them. Looked up from germline, CDR1 is KGHSH and CDR2 is LQKENI. The CDR3 nucleotides read TGTGCCAGCTTCGACAGCTACTCCTATGGCTACACCTTC. It encodes CASFDSYSYGYTF.

This chain links TRBV6-5 with TRBJ2-1, with D perhaps TRBD2 (6 bases). V lost 2 bases to trimming and J lost 10 bases, with 18 bases between them. CDR3 length: 15 residues. The germline V gene encodes CDR1 MNHEY and CDR2 SVGAGI. The CDR3 nucleotides are TGTGCCAGCAGTTACGGACTGGCGGGAAATCTGGAGCAGTTCTTC. It specifies CASSYGLAGNLEQFF.

The rearrangement joins TRBV28 to TRBJ1-2; 9 nucleotides match TRBD1. Germline CDR1 reads MDHEN; CDR2 reads SYDVKM. Unmatched junction bases numbered 8, after V lost 6 bases and J lost 6 bases. CDR3 length: 14 amino acids. The CDR3 nucleotides are TGTGCCAGCAGGCCACTAGGGACAGGGAATGGCTACACCTTC. This translates into CASRPLGTGNGYTF.

The V call is TRBV4-3, the J call TRBJ2-3; 8 bases are shared with TRBD2. The CDR3 loop spans 18 amino acids. Germline V lookup: CDR1 LGHNA, CDR2 YSLEER. V lost 0 bases, J lost 6 bases, and 14 bases stayed unmatched. The CDR3 region is CASSQDPAGVNPRDTQYF. The CDR3 DNA reads TGCGCCAGCAGCCAAGATCCAGCGGGAGTCAACCCACGGGATACGCAGTATTTT.

The gene calls are TRBV6-5 and TRBJ2-2, with TRBD1 identical over 7 bases. From germline, CDR1 is MNHEY and CDR2 SVGAGI. CDR3 size: 13 residues. The V and J ends lost 6 bases and 6 bases, in that order; junction bases with no gene match: 4. CDR3 DNA: TGTGCCAGCAGGCTGCAGGGGGCCGGGGAGCTGTTTTTT. Its protein product is CASRLQGAGELFF.

V is TRBV7-2 and J is TRBJ2-3, with TRBD1 matching 8 bases. Germline V gene lookup returns CDR1 SGHTA and CDR2 FQGNSA. J was trimmed by 2 bases and V by 3 bases; bases with no gene match: 4. This CDR3 is 15 amino acids long. The CDR3 spells CASSFRDRHTDTQYF. Written as DNA, the CDR3 is TGTGCCAGCAGCTTCCGGGACAGGCACACAGATACGCAGTATTTT.